The rows below give T cell receptor beta chains drawn from one sample of a study of shared clonotypes between healthy human individuals. The repertoire was sequenced with immunoSEQ multiplex PCR; TCRdb's copy has only in-frame clones and lacks some. The sample contains 1,500,000 or so clones, approximately 98.5% of which appear only once. Sequenced material: naive CD4+ T cells sorted from blood. The receptors here all came from a man aged 30-40 years in good health. CDR3s include the opening cysteine and the closing phenylalanine or tryptophan. D genes are given only for firm matches. Rows give clone size only sometimes, using once, few, many, or a class for an expanded clone.

>TRBV29-1|TRBD2|TRBJ2-3|NA
CSVGGGVTDTQYF
TGCAGCGTTGGTGGGGGGGTTACAGATACGCAGTATTTT
>TRBV2|TRBD1|TRBJ2-7|NA
CASTLDRDNYEQYF
TGTGCCAGCACTTTGGACAGGGATAACTACGAGCAGTACTTC
>TRBV7-3|TRBD2|TRBJ2-5|NA
CASSTGTSGRTETQYF
TGTGCCAGCAGCACAGGGACTAGCGGGAGAACAGAGACCCAGTACTTC
>TRBV6-5|NA|TRBJ2-2|NA
CASSLGWGLKWFF
TGTGCCAGCAGTTTGGGGTGGGGATTAAAATGGTTTTTT
>TRBV4-3|NA|TRBJ2-5|NA
CASSRERTPWGTQYF
TGCGCCAGCAGCCGAGAGCGGACACCCTGGGGGACCCAGTACTTC
>TRBV6-1|NA|TRBJ2-3|NA
CASSVRPSRSGTDTQYF
TGTGCCAGCAGTGTGCGCCCTTCAAGGTCTGGCACAGATACGCAGTATTTT
>TRBV5-4|NA|TRBJ2-1|NA
CASSLKTGSYNEQFF
TGTGCCAGCAGCTTGAAGACGGGATCATACAATGAGCAGTTCTTC
>TRBV5-1|NA|TRBJ2-5|once
CASSLTGEPETQYF
TGCGCCAGCAGCTTGACGGGGGAACCAGAGACCCAGTACTTC
>TRBV5-1|TRBD2|TRBJ2-7|NA
CASSLGTSATYEQYF
TGCGCCAGCAGCTTGGGGACTAGCGCTACCTACGAGCAGTACTTC
>TRBV28|NA|TRBJ1-2|once
CASSLDGYTF
TGTGCCAGCAGTTTAGATGGCTACACCTTC
>TRBV7-3|NA|TRBJ1-2|NA
CASSLFRERGYTF
TGTGCCAGCAGCTTATTCAGGGAGAGGGGCTACACCTTC
>TRBV5-1|TRBD1|TRBJ2-1|NA
CASSLGSGGGNEQFF
TGCGCCAGCAGCTTGGGTTCAGGGGGCGGAAATGAGCAGTTCTTC
>TRBV5-1|NA|TRBJ2-1|once
CASSFRAHKNNEQFF
TGCGCCAGCAGCTTTAGAGCTCATAAAAACAATGAGCAGTTCTTC
>TRBV21-1|NA|TRBJ1-4|NA
CASSSRTANDEKLFF
TGTGCCAGCAGCAGTCGGACCGCGAATGATGAAAAACTGTTTTTT
>TRBV5-6|TRBD2|TRBJ2-7|NA
CASSGGTSGRISYEQYF
TGTGCCAGCAGCGGAGGGACTAGCGGGAGGATCTCCTACGAGCAGTACTTC
>TRBV11-2|TRBD2|TRBJ2-1|NA
CASSMLAGRGHNEQFF
TGTGCCAGCAGCATGCTAGCGGGCAGGGGCCACAATGAGCAGTTCTTC